Listed below are T cell receptor beta chains from one sample, sequenced in a study of cytotoxic CD8 clonotypes in ibrutinib-treated CLL. Measured with immunoSEQ multiplex PCR; TCRdb has only the in-frame clones, and not every one. The sample consists of some 350,000 clones, 67% of them appearing once. Material: PBMCs, obtained after 36 months of ibrutinib treatment. Receptor source: a human donor with chronic lymphocytic leukemia. Both conserved end residues are trimmed from each CDR3.

TRBV6-5,ASRRTGVNTGELF
TRBV11-2,ASSHTGTIQYEQF
TRBV7-9,ASSLAGGEKLF
TRBV4-1,ASSLQVSNTEAF
TRBV2,ASTVDRGVVTDTQY
TRBV15,ATSPGGGLWTDTQY
TRBV6-5,ASGGQGAHQPQH
TRBV9,ASSESSVNTGELF
TRBV9,ASSAGGAGQETQY
TRBV9,ASSEEVGRATEAF